This T cell receptor (beta chain) was sequenced during a study of T cell changes during pregnancy in multiple sclerosis. The V gene lost 5 bases and the J gene lost 8 bases, with 12 bases spanning the gap. CDR1 and CDR2 from the germline V gene are LNHDA and SQIVND (reference sequence). This CDR3 spans 12 amino acids. Generated by immunoSEQ multiplex PCR, the TCRdb table keeps only in-frame clones and is missing some. The sample has about 110,000 clones; roughly 90% are singletons. The TCR was taken from a female donor in good health, enrolled as a control in a pregnancy study. The chain joins TRBV19 to TRBJ1-1, with D tentatively TRBD1 (6 bases). The sequencing used peripheral blood, collected in the third trimester of pregnancy. CDR3 DNA sequence: TGTGCCAGTAGTCCACGGACAGCCGAAGCTTTCTTT. This gives the protein CASSPRTAEAFF.